Listed here are 8 T cell receptor beta chains from one sample, sequenced in a study of breast tumors, draining lymph nodes, adjacent tissues. Breast cancer patients provided tissue from their axillary draining lymph nodes. TCRdb called the multiplex PCR reads again in MiXCR, with one record for every CDR3 protein. The sample lists about 200,000 distinct CDR3 sequences; under 40% were seen once. The sample taken for sequencing was axillary lymph node tissue. The receptors derive from a female donor with breast cancer. Some clones in this sample may be carry-over from other donors' samples.

The sample holds many counts of this clonotype. The J gene is TRBJ2-3, the V gene TRBV2; 7 nucleotides agree with TRBD2. V trimming: 6 bases; J trimming: 2 bases; junction bases outside the gene matches: 8. CDR1 and CDR2 from the germline V gene are SNHLY and FYNNEI. The CDR3 consists of 15 residues. The CDR3 here is CASRELAVNTDTQYF. The CDR3 DNA reads as TGTGCCAGCAGGGAGCTAGCGGTTAACACAGATACGCAGTATTTT.

This clonotype was detected only once. The chain combines TRBV29-1 with TRBJ2-1; TRBD2 matches at 9 bases. V gave up 3 bases and J gave up 9 bases; unmatched junction bases: 9. Germline CDR1 and CDR2: SQVTM and ANQGSEA. This CDR3 has 14 amino acids. The CDR3 spells CSVDGLAGQSEQFF. The CDR3, as DNA: TGCAGCGTTGATGGTCTAGCGGGGCAGAGTGAGCAGTTCTTC.

This clonotype was observed many times. The chain links TRBV11-2 to TRBJ2-6; D gene unclear. Germline V gene sequence: CDR1 SGHAT, CDR2 FQNNGV. This CDR3 comprises 12 residues. Trimming removed 7 bases from V and 0 bases from J, with 1 base in between. The CDR3 region has the DNA TGTGCCAGCACCTCTGGGGCCAACGTCCTGACTTTC. As protein: CASTSGANVLTF.

V gene TRBV12-5 combines with J gene TRBJ2-7; D is possibly TRBD2 (5 bases). Looked up from germline, CDR1 is LGHNT and CDR2 is FRNRAP. This CDR3 comprises 14 residues. Trimming removed 0 bases from V and 3 bases from J, with 9 bases in between. The CDR3 here is CASGLVPGVYEQYF. The CDR3 DNA is TGTGCTAGTGGTTTGGTACCCGGGGTCTACGAGCAGTACTTC.

In this sample, this clonotype turned up many times. The chain recombines TRBV15 with TRBJ1-5; the D is unclear. Germline lookup yields CDR1 LNHNV and CDR2 YYDKDF (reference sequence). The CDR3 covers 13 residues. V was shortened by 3 bases and J by 5 bases, with 8 bases between the two germline ends. The CDR3 sequence: CATSSMPYQPQHF. In DNA form, the CDR3 reads TGTGCCACCAGCAGCATGCCTTATCAGCCCCAGCATTTT.

This clonotype was found many times. CDR3 sequence (DNA): TGTGCCAGCAGCTTGGACACCTTTACGCAGTATTTT. It specifies CASSLDTFTQYF. V gene TRBV5-5 combines with J gene TRBJ2-3; no definite D call. The CDR3 extends over 12 amino acids. Trimming took off 0 bases at V and 8 bases at J, with 7 bases between the two ends. CDR1 SGHKS and CDR2 YYEKEE come from the germline V gene (reference sequence).

Note on this clonotype: A junction end diverges from the germline sequence, so it may reflect a read error. The CDR3 DNA follows: TGTGCCAGCAGTCACTCCAGAAGGACCGGGGAGCTGTTTTTT. Amino acids: CASSHSRRTGELFF. V gene TRBV6-5 combines with J gene TRBJ2-2; no clear D gene. The CDR3 is 14 amino acids. The germline V gene has CDR1 MNHEY and CDR2 SVGAGI.

This clonotype was picked up many times. The chain joins TRBV4-3 to TRBJ2-3; 10 bases match TRBD1. The V and J ends lost 3 bases and 2 bases, in that order; junction bases with no gene match: 2. The CDR3 is 15 amino acids. CDR1 and CDR2 from the germline V gene are LGHNA and YSLEER. CDR3 in amino acids: CASSQGQGNTDTQYF. CDR3 coding DNA: TGCGCCAGCAGCCAGGGACAGGGGAACACAGATACGCAGTATTTT.